This TCR beta chain was documented in a study of response to subunit inactivated influenza vaccine. Overall study findings and caveats: There was a suggestion from the authors that each seasonal influenza vaccination recruits few new T cells.

There are 16 residues in the CDR3. J gave up 3 bases and V 5 bases, and 9 bases lay outside the gene matches. Germline CDR1 is KGHSH and CDR2 is LQKENI. This clonotype was counted at least ten times. Antigen unknown. TCRdb itself ran the RT-PCR reads through MiXCR, one entry per CDR3 protein. The sample shows about 300,000 distinct CDR3 sequences, approximately 21% of them seen only once. The receptor was derived from a man between 50 and 69 years old who received an inactivated influenza vaccine. The chain has TRBV18 and TRBJ1-1; 10 bases are a match to TRBD1. The sample was PBMCs from blood, taken 21 months after vaccination. The DNA of the CDR3 is TGTGCCAGCTCATCGGGACAGGGGATCCTATACACTGAAGCTTTCTTT. Translation: CASSSGQGILYTEAFF.